These 30 T cell receptor beta chains share one sample of origin, sequenced in a study of blood T cell repertoires in COVID-19. Here immunoSEQ multiplex PCR was the method, and the copy in TCRdb shows in-frame clones only, minus some. This table has 350,000 to 400,000 clones, around 89% appearing once. Material for sequencing was peripheral blood. These receptors originate from a woman younger than 45 with COVID-19, enrolled during active disease.

This clone was seen a handful of times. This rearrangement joins TRBV3-1 (or the pseudogene TRBV3-2) to TRBJ2-5; D is unclear. CDR3 length equals 14 residues. With 0 bases removed from V and 5 bases from J, the gap between germline ends came to 10 bases. Germline assignment: CDR1 LGHDT and CDR2 YNNKEL (reference sequence). Written as DNA, the CDR3 is TGTGCCAGCAGCCAAGACGAGCTCGGGGAGACCCAGTACTTC. Amino acids: CASSQDELGETQYF.

The chain carries TRBV10-3 and TRBJ2-7; 15 positions match TRBD2. The J segment lost 0 bases and the V segment lost 8 bases, leaving 8 bases of the junction unmatched. The CDR3 is 17 residues long. The V gene's germline CDR1 is ENHRY and CDR2 SYGVKD. The CDR3 region has the DNA TGTGCCATCTCGCCGGGACTAGCGGGAGGTTTCTCCTACGAGCAGTACGTC. It codes for CAISPGLAGGFSYEQYV.

The chain is built from TRBV4-3 and TRBJ2-6; tentative D call: TRBD1 (6 bases). Germline lookup yields CDR1 LGHNA and CDR2 YSLEER. Between the trimmed V and J ends, which lost 4 bases and 1 base, there was a span of 8 bases. The length of the CDR3 is 15 residues. This CDR3 is CASSPGVSGANVLTF. In DNA, the CDR3 is TGCGCCAGCAGCCCAGGGGTGTCTGGGGCCAACGTCCTGACTTTC.

V and J are TRBV9 and TRBJ1-5, with D tentatively TRBD1 (5 bases). This CDR3 has 13 amino acids. The V end lost 0 bases, the J end lost 7 bases, and 8 bases lay between the germline ends. From germline, CDR1 is SGDLS and CDR2 YYNGEE. CDR3 sequence: CASSVEGQQPQHF. CDR3 coding DNA: TGTGCCAGCAGCGTAGAGGGGCAACAGCCCCAGCATTTT.

The chain employs TRBV24-1 and TRBJ2-2, with 9 positions matching TRBD2. V dropped 3 bases and J dropped 6; count of bases not matched to a gene: 7. The CDR3 covers 16 residues. The germline gives CDR1 KGHDR, CDR2 SFDVKD. CDR3 residues: CATSDGVAGVSGELFF. DNA for the CDR3: TGTGCCACCAGTGATGGAGTAGCGGGAGTGTCCGGGGAGCTGTTTTTT.

The rearrangement joins TRBV19 to TRBJ2-1, with 7 bases matching TRBD2. The CDR3 spans 16 residues. CDR1 is LNHDA and CDR2 is SQIVND in the germline V gene (reference sequence). V trimming: 2 bases; J trimming: 0 bases; junction bases outside the gene matches: 4. The CDR3: CASSIRLADSYNEQFF. The DNA of the CDR3 is TGTGCCAGTAGTATACGTCTAGCGGACTCCTACAATGAGCAGTTCTTC.

J is TRBJ1-1 and V is TRBV6-2 or TRBV6-3; 9 bases align to TRBD1. Germline values: CDR1 MNHEY, CDR2 SVGEGT. The CDR3 is made up of 14 amino acids. The V gene end was trimmed by 6 bases and the J gene end by 8 bases; junction bases not matched to a gene: 10. In DNA form, the CDR3 reads TGTGCCAGCAGCCTCGACAGGGGGTTCGTCGAAGCTTTCTTT. It encodes CASSLDRGFVEAFF.

This chain joins TRBV19 and TRBJ2-2; possible D gene TRBD1, 5 bases. The V end lost 1 base, the J end lost 3 bases, and 15 bases lay between the germline ends. This CDR3 is 17 amino acids long. CDR1 and CDR2 (germline): LNHDA, SQIVND (reference sequence). Here the CDR3 DNA reads TGTGCCAGTAGTATAGCCCTCGGACACGTTTACACCGGGGAGCTGTTTTTT. This encodes CASSIALGHVYTGELFF. The full variable domain, completed using reference TRBV19 and TRBJ2-2, is DGGITQSPKYLFRKEGQNVTLSCEQNLNHDAMYWYRQDPGQGLRLIYYSQIVNDFQKGDIAEGYSVSREKKESFPLTVTSAQKNPTAFYLCASSIALGHVYTGELFFGEGSRLTVL.

V is TRBV10-2 and J is TRBJ2-1, with D possibly being TRBD2 (5 bases). Trimming stripped 4 bases from V and 7 bases from J, with 17 bases between. The CDR3 runs to 15 residues. Germline CDR1 is WSHSY and CDR2 is SAAADI. The CDR3 DNA reads TGCGCCAGCAGTGTTTGGAGGTCCCCTAGAAATGAGCAGTTCTTC. Amino acid sequence: CASSVWRSPRNEQFF.

The V gene is TRBV6-5, the J gene TRBJ1-2; TRBD1 aligns across 11 bases. The ends lost 5 bases at V and 8 bases at J; junction bases unmatched: 7. There are 14 residues in the CDR3. Germline V lookup: CDR1 MNHEY, CDR2 SVGAGI. Written as DNA, the CDR3 is TGTGCCAGCAGTAGGGGACAGGGGGTGTACGGCTACACCTTC. It is translated as CASSRGQGVYGYTF.

Concerning this clone itself: The same CDR3 also results from other DNA sequences found in this sample. V gene TRBV5-1 combines with J gene TRBJ1-6; 9 nucleotides agree with TRBD1. V was pared by 4 bases and J by 7 bases, with 3 bases of the junction left unmatched. There are 14 residues in the CDR3. The germline gives CDR1 SGHRS, CDR2 YFSETQ. CDR3 protein: CASSLGQGNSPLHF. The DNA for the CDR3 is TGCGCCAGCAGCCTAGGACAGGGGAATTCACCCCTCCACTTT.

The genes are TRBV7-2 and TRBJ1-2; unclear D gene. Germline CDR1 and CDR2: SGHTA and FQGNSA. V shed 8 bases and J shed 8 bases, with 24 bases lying between them. CDR3 length: 15 residues. CDR3 nucleotides: TGTGCCAGCCACTCGGGCCTTGGGCGGGTGGAAGGCTACACCTTC. It is translated as CASHSGLGRVEGYTF.

The V call is TRBV5-1, the J call TRBJ2-1; 7 nucleotides align to TRBD1. The trim removed 0 bases at V and 8 bases at J, leaving 2 bases unmatched. CDR3 size: 13 residues. Per germline, CDR1 SGHRS and CDR2 YFSETQ. The CDR3 DNA follows: TGCGCCAGCAGCTTGGTAGGGGGCGATGAGCAGTTCTTC. Protein product: CASSLVGGDEQFF.

The J gene is TRBJ2-7, the V gene TRBV28, with TRBD1 identical over 7 bases. This CDR3 comprises 15 residues. Germline V CDR1 and CDR2: MDHEN, SYDVKM. V gave up 6 bases and J gave up 4 bases; unmatched junction bases: 12. Written as DNA, the CDR3 is TGTGCCAGCAGACCGGTTCAGGGGGTTGCGTACGAGCAGTACTTC. Translation: CASRPVQGVAYEQYF.

This chain links TRBV10-1 with TRBJ2-3, with a weak D call TRBD1 (6 bases). The CDR3 runs 17 residues. Trimming cost V 0 bases and J 6 bases, with 19 bases left between them. Germline assignment: CDR1 WNHNN and CDR2 SYGVQD (reference sequence). CDR3 DNA sequence: TGCGCCAGCAGTGAGTCCTCACCCAAACACAGGGTCGATACGCAGTATTTT. Protein: CASSESSPKHRVDTQYF.

The rearrangement links TRBV30 to TRBJ1-1, with unresolved D. The V end lost 0 bases, the J end lost 0 bases, and 8 bases lay between the germline ends. CDR1 is GTSNPN and CDR2 is SVGIG in the germline V gene (reference sequence). This CDR3 has 14 residues. The CDR3 protein is CAWSVPEMNTEAFF. CDR3 in DNA: TGTGCCTGGAGTGTCCCGGAGATGAACACTGAAGCTTTCTTT.

The V gene is TRBV7-2, the J gene TRBJ1-3; 8 bases fit TRBD1. The CDR3 totals 14 residues. Trimming took 2 bases from V and 4 from J; bases not matched to a gene: 1. Germline values: CDR1 SGHTA, CDR2 FQGNSA. The CDR3 protein is CASSLTGGGNTIYF. CDR3 coding DNA: TGTGCCAGCAGCTTAACAGGGGGAGGAAACACCATATATTTT.

The V and J genes are TRBV6-2 or TRBV6-3 and TRBJ1-1; 7 bases line up with TRBD1. Germline V gene sequence: CDR1 MNHEY, CDR2 SVGEGT. The junction had 8 bases not matched to a gene; V was cut back by 6 bases and J by 4 bases. The CDR3 runs to 14 residues. In DNA form, the CDR3 reads TGTGCCAGCAGCCCGCAGGGGGTAGGCACTGAAGCTTTCTTT. It is translated as CASSPQGVGTEAFF.

The chain is built from TRBV3-1 (or the pseudogene TRBV3-2) and TRBJ2-1; TRBD2 agrees at 13 bases. Losses at the gene ends were 4 bases for V and 8 bases for J; bases not matched to a gene: 5. The CDR3 contains 15 residues. Germline V CDR1 and CDR2: LGHDT, YNNKEL (reference sequence). The CDR3 sequence is CASSPGLAGSDEQFF. CDR3 sequence (DNA): TGTGCCAGCAGCCCGGGACTAGCGGGGAGCGATGAGCAGTTCTTC.

The gene calls are TRBV28 and TRBJ1-2; 8 nucleotides align to TRBD1. CDR3 length: 16 residues. Trimming removed 2 bases from V and 4 bases from J; junction bases left unmatched: 9. Per germline, CDR1 MDHEN and CDR2 SYDVKM. In DNA, the CDR3 is TGTGCCAGCAGTTTAGCGGGCCAGGGGGCGGGCTATGGCTACACCTTC. It codes for CASSLAGQGAGYGYTF.

This clone came up a few times. The chain couples TRBV7-9 to TRBJ1-2; possible D gene TRBD1, 5 bases. Trimming shortened V by 5 bases and J by 4 bases, and 20 bases separated the two germline ends. The CDR3 extends over 16 amino acids. Germline V gene data show CDR1 as SEHNR and CDR2 as FQNEAQ (reference sequence). CDR3 sequence: CASSHLMWGGVYGYTF. The CDR3 DNA is TGTGCCAGCAGCCACCTGATGTGGGGCGGGGTCTATGGCTACACCTTC.

This chain connects TRBV4-2 to TRBJ1-6, with a tentative D call TRBD1 (6 bases). CDR3 length: 18 amino acids. Germline loops: CDR1 LGHNA, CDR2 YNFKEQ. The V end lost 0 bases, the J end lost 12 bases, and 24 bases lay between the germline ends. The CDR3 region has the DNA TGTGCCAGCAGCCAAGAACAAATTAGGGGGTCCTTACTAAAACCCCTCCACTTT. This codes for CASSQEQIRGSLLKPLHF.

This clone has just one count. The genes are TRBV7-6 and TRBJ2-1, with 7 nucleotides matching TRBD2. In germline, CDR1 is SGHVS, CDR2 FNYEAQ. CDR3 length equals 18 residues. The ends lost 1 base at V and 3 bases at J; junction bases unmatched: 12. The CDR3 DNA reads as TGTGCCAGCAGCTTAGGGCGAGAAGCGGGAAGGAACTACAATGAGCAGTTCTTC. Its translation: CASSLGREAGRNYNEQFF. The full variable domain, completed using reference TRBV7-6 and TRBJ2-1, is GAGVSQSPRYKVTKRGQDVALRCDPISGHVSLYWYRQALGQGPEFLTYFNYEAQQDKSGLPNDRFSAERPEGSISTLTIQRTEQRDSAMYRCASSLGREAGRNYNEQFFGPGTRLTVL.

This sequence joins TRBV5-4 and TRBJ2-2, with TRBD1 as a possible D gene (5 bases). In germline, CDR1 is SGHNT, CDR2 YYREEE (reference sequence). V was trimmed by 6 bases and J by 4 bases, leaving 13 bases between them. The CDR3 loop spans 14 amino acids. The CDR3 coding sequence is TGTGCCAGCACCCCAGGGTCGAGCACCGGGGAGCTGTTTTTT. Translated, it gives CASTPGSSTGELFF. Supplemented by reference TRBV5-4 and TRBJ2-2, the full variable domain reads ETGVTQSPTHLIKTRGQQVTLRCSSQSGHNTVSWYQQALGQGPQFIFQYYREEENGRGNFPPRFSGLQFPNYSSELNVNALELDDSALYLCASTPGSSTGELFFGEGSRLTVL.

This chain joins TRBV4-2 and TRBJ2-7; maybe TRBD1 (5 bases). Germline V gene lookup returns CDR1 LGHNA and CDR2 YNFKEQ. Deletions cut 0 bases from V and 4 bases from J, with 10 bases between. The CDR3 extends over 14 amino acids. The CDR3 sequence: CASSQETEQYEQYF. The CDR3 DNA follows: TGTGCCAGCAGCCAAGAGACAGAGCAATACGAGCAGTACTTC.

To note about this clone: Other DNA sequences from this sample encode an identical CDR3 as well. This chain links TRBV20-1 with TRBJ2-1, with a weak D call TRBD2 (5 bases). CDR1 and CDR2 (germline): DFQATT, SNEGSKA (reference sequence). This CDR3 is built from 11 residues. V was trimmed by 2 bases and J by 10 bases, leaving 9 bases between them. The CDR3 is CSARPRGEQFF. CDR3 DNA sequence: TGCAGTGCTAGACCTCGCGGGGAGCAGTTCTTC.

The V and J genes are TRBV2 and TRBJ2-5; 9 positions match TRBD1. Germline CDR1 SNHLY, CDR2 FYNNEI. This CDR3 has 14 residues. Trimming took 6 bases from V and 5 from J; bases not matched to a gene: 7. CDR3 coding DNA: TGTGCCAGCAGAAACGGACAGGGGAGGGAGACCCAGTACTTC. Translating gives CASRNGQGRETQYF.

V and J are TRBV5-1 and TRBJ1-1; possibly TRBD1 for D (5 bases). The CDR3 runs 14 residues. CDR1 is SGHRS, CDR2 YFSETQ, per germline. Trimming pared 5 bases from V and 2 bases from J, leaving 13 bases between. The CDR3 sequence: CASRLATANTEAFF. CDR3 bases: TGCGCCAGCAGACTAGCGACAGCTAACACTGAAGCTTTCTTT.

The rearrangement joins TRBV29-1 to TRBJ1-2; 7 nucleotides agree with TRBD1. Germline V lookup: CDR1 SQVTM, CDR2 ANQGSEA. This CDR3 has 12 residues. V trimming: 7 bases; J trimming: 3 bases; junction bases outside the gene matches: 5. CDR3 nucleotide sequence: TGCAGCGCACGGGACAGCGACTATGGCTACACCTTC. It translates to CSARDSDYGYTF.

The J gene is TRBJ1-2, the V gene TRBV18; 10 nucleotides align to TRBD1. The CDR3 sequence is 17 residues long. The germline V gene has CDR1 KGHSH and CDR2 LQKENI. Trimming took 4 bases from V and 0 from J; bases not matched to a gene: 8. The CDR3 is CASSLGTGVQTNYGYTF. The CDR3 coding sequence is TGTGCCAGCTCACTCGGGACAGGGGTTCAGACTAACTATGGCTACACCTTC.